Following are 15 T cell receptor beta chains from one sample sequenced in a study of monozygotic twins with inflammatory bowel disease. TCRdb reanalyzed the 5' RACE reads, giving one entry per CDR3 protein sequence and no DNA. This sample's table has a few hundred thousand distinct CDR3 sequences. The sample was blood. These receptors were collected from a human donor with ulcerative colitis or Crohn's disease, or a healthy co-twin of an affected twin (not recorded which).

This chain joins TRBV19 and TRBJ2-1. The germline gives CDR1 LNHDA, CDR2 SQIVND (reference sequence). The length of the CDR3 is 14 residues. The chain's CDR3 is CASSIGQAYNEQFF.

V and J are TRBV20-1 and TRBJ1-2; TCRdb reports TRBD1, a call that lacks DNA to check it against. The CDR3 runs to 16 residues. CDR1 is DFQATT, CDR2 SNEGSKA, per germline (reference sequence). Here the CDR3 reads CSARDLRGGAANGYTF.

V usage is TRBV5-1 and J usage is TRBJ2-3. The CDR3 has 12 amino acids. Germline lookup yields CDR1 SGHRS and CDR2 YFSETQ. The CDR3 here is CASSFEADTQYF.

V and J are TRBV4-3 and TRBJ2-5. The CDR3 extends over 15 amino acids. The germline V gene encodes CDR1 LGHNA and CDR2 YSLEER. The CDR3 sequence is CASSHGVEGKETQYF.

V is TRBV12-3 or TRBV12-4 and J is TRBJ1-2; the D gene TCRdb calls, TRBD1, cannot be checked with no DNA. There are 14 residues in the CDR3. The CDR3 sequence: CASSFRRGNYGYTF.

This chain joins TRBV7-3 and TRBJ2-3. CDR3 length equals 15 residues. CDR1 and CDR2 (germline): SGHTA, FQGTGA. CDR3 sequence reads: CASSLVGFNTDTQYF.

The rearrangement joins TRBV12-3 or TRBV12-4 to TRBJ2-7; the TCRdb D gene call, TRBD2, has no DNA to confirm it. The CDR3 contains 15 residues. The CDR3 loop is CASSLTEGGGYEQYF.

The genes are TRBV19 and TRBJ1-2; TCRdb picks TRBD1, but there is no DNA to check that call. Per germline, CDR1 LNHDA and CDR2 SQIVND (reference sequence). This CDR3 has 15 residues. The CDR3 is CASSMMGTGSYGYTF.

The rearrangement joins TRBV7-2 to TRBJ2-7; the D gene TCRdb calls, TRBD1, cannot be checked with no DNA. The germline CDR1 and CDR2 sequences are SGHTA and FQGNSA. CDR3 length: 13 amino acids. The CDR3 protein is CASSGGLSYEQYF.

This sequence joins TRBV6-6 and TRBJ2-3; the D call of TRBD2 rests on TCRdb alone, since no DNA is present to check it. Germline V lookup: CDR1 MNHNY, CDR2 SVGAGI (reference sequence). The CDR3 runs to 13 residues. CDR3 sequence: CASSYATRPSQYF.

The chain employs TRBV7-2 and TRBJ2-1. Germline CDR1 and CDR2: SGHTA and FQGNSA. CDR3 size: 14 residues. CDR3 sequence: CASRPRGPYNEQFF.

This chain uses TRBV6-2 or TRBV6-3 with TRBJ2-1; TCRdb proposes TRBD1, but this gene call is untestable without DNA. The length of the CDR3 is 15 residues. The germline CDR1 and CDR2 sequences are MNHEY and SVGEGT. The CDR3 reads CASSYMTGVGNEQFF.

The chain uses TRBV2 and TRBJ2-3; the D call of TRBD1 rests on TCRdb alone, since no DNA is present to check it. The CDR3 spans 16 residues. Looked up from germline, CDR1 is SNHLY and CDR2 is FYNNEI. CDR3 region: CASSEGGGASTDTQYF.

This chain connects TRBV5-1 to TRBJ1-5; TCRdb picks TRBD1, but there is no DNA to check that call. The CDR3 is 15 amino acids. Germline V lookup: CDR1 SGHRS, CDR2 YFSETQ. The chain's CDR3 is CASSLEGQGSQPQHF.

The V call is TRBV19, the J call TRBJ2-1; TCRdb lists TRBD1, though no DNA is available to test this call. The CDR3 is 13 amino acids. CDR1 is LNHDA, CDR2 SQIVND, per germline (reference sequence). The CDR3 sequence is CASSAGSYNEQFF. Together with reference TRBV19 and TRBJ2-1, the CDR3 gives the full variable domain: DGGITQSPKYLFRKEGQNVTLSCEQNLNHDAMYWYRQDPGQGLRLIYYSQIVNDFQKGDIAEGYSVSREKKESFPLTVTSAQKNPTAFYLCASSAGSYNEQFFGPGTRLTVL.